A single sample gave rise to the 27 T cell receptor beta chains below, sequenced in a study of T cell repertoires in cytomegalovirus infection. Using its own MiXCR run on the reads, TCRdb lists one record per CDR3 protein. This table has about 160,000 distinct CDR3 sequences, approximately 17% appearing once. The sample taken for sequencing was CD8+ T cells from PBMCs. These receptor sequences come from a human donor in good health (CMV status not recorded). Some clones in this sample may be carry-over from other donors' samples.

V and J are TRBV6-5 and TRBJ2-1, with 9 nucleotides matching TRBD2. The length of the CDR3 is 11 residues. V trimming: 4 bases; J trimming: 11 bases; junction bases outside the gene matches: 0. CDR1 and CDR2 (germline): MNHEY, SVGAGI. CDR3 sequence: CASSSSGKQFF. The CDR3, as DNA: TGTGCCAGCAGTTCTAGCGGGAAGCAGTTCTTC.

This clonotype has at least ten counts. The chain couples TRBV20-1 to TRBJ2-7, with D unclear. V gave up 1 base and J gave up 3 bases, with 16 bases separating them. The germline CDR1 and CDR2 sequences are DFQATT and SNEGSKA (reference sequence). The CDR3 totals 15 residues. The CDR3 protein is CSARASRTVHYEQYF. The DNA of the CDR3 is TGCAGTGCTAGAGCATCAAGGACGGTCCACTACGAGCAGTACTTC.

This clonotype was seen a handful of times. The rearrangement joins TRBV6-2 or TRBV6-3 to TRBJ2-3; 11 positions agree with TRBD2. Germline V lookup: CDR1 MNHEY, CDR2 SVGEGT. The CDR3 is made up of 16 amino acids. After removal of 6 bases from V and 2 bases from J, the junction contained 7 bases not matched to a gene. The CDR3 DNA is TGTGCCAGCAGGCTCGGGACTAGCGGATACACAGATACGCAGTATTTT. Its translation is CASRLGTSGYTDTQYF.

This rearrangement joins TRBV6-2 or TRBV6-3 to TRBJ1-1; the match to TRBD1 covers 10 bases. The junction had 5 bases not matched to a gene; V was cut back by 11 bases and J by 11 bases. The CDR3 has 10 amino acids. CDR1 is MNHEY, CDR2 SVGEGT, per germline. CDR3 amino acids: CARGQGEAFF. CDR3 in DNA: TGTGCCCGCGGACAGGGGGAGGCTTTCTTT.

This clonotype was counted only a few times. The chain combines TRBV18 with TRBJ2-3; possibly TRBD1 for D (6 bases). The V gene's germline CDR1 is KGHSH and CDR2 LQKENI. CDR3 length equals 12 residues. The V and J ends lost 3 bases and 5 bases respectively, with 6 bases between them. CDR3 loop: CASSPTGDTQYF. The CDR3 coding sequence is TGTGCCAGCTCACCGACAGGAGATACGCAGTATTTT.

This clonotype was seen many times. The chain is built from TRBV25-1 and TRBJ1-1, with a tentative D call TRBD1 (6 bases). The CDR3 runs 12 residues. In germline, CDR1 is MGHDK, CDR2 SYGVNS. V was cut by 6 bases and J by 1 base, with 6 bases left in between. CDR3 DNA: TGTGCCAGCAGGACAGGGAACACTGAAGCTTTCTTT. Encoded protein: CASRTGNTEAFF.

This clonotype was recorded a few times. The V call is TRBV5-8, the J call TRBJ1-5; D is unclear. CDR3 length: 15 amino acids. Trimming took 6 bases from V and 0 from J, leaving 13 bases between them. The germline gives CDR1 SGHTS, CDR2 YDEGEE. CDR3 residues: CASTWTEYSNQPQHF. CDR3 nucleotides: TGTGCCAGCACCTGGACTGAGTATAGCAATCAGCCCCAGCATTTT.

This clonotype was detected only a few times. This chain joins TRBV28 and TRBJ1-1; the D is unclear. The CDR3 extends over 13 amino acids. Germline assignment: CDR1 MDHEN and CDR2 SYDVKM. Deletions cut 7 bases from V and 0 bases from J, with 9 bases between. The CDR3 nucleotides read TGTGCCAGCAAGGAACACTTGAACACTGAAGCTTTCTTT. Translation gives CASKEHLNTEAFF.

This clonotype turned up a few times. V gene TRBV6-5 combines with J gene TRBJ2-7; 7 nucleotides line up with TRBD1. The length of the CDR3 is 16 residues. Trimming cost V 2 bases and J 2 bases; bases outside gene matches: 9. In germline, CDR1 is MNHEY, CDR2 SVGAGI. The CDR3 region has the DNA TGTGCCAGCAGTTACGGGGCCCGACAGGGCACCTACGAGCAGTACTTC. The encoded protein is CASSYGARQGTYEQYF.

This clonotype was recorded a few times. The chain couples TRBV7-2 to TRBJ2-1; no clear D gene. Germline lookup yields CDR1 SGHTA and CDR2 FQGNSA. Trimming left V 0 bases short and J 8 bases short, with 11 bases between. This CDR3 has 14 residues. The CDR3 bases are TGTGCCAGCAGCTTAGCGACCCCTGAGGATGAGCAGTTCTTC. Its translation is CASSLATPEDEQFF.

J is TRBJ2-7 and V is TRBV6-2 or TRBV6-3; 9 bases agree with TRBD2. The CDR3 runs 14 residues. The germline V gene has CDR1 MNHEY and CDR2 SVGEGT. J was trimmed by 3 bases and V by 5 bases; bases with no gene match: 5. CDR3 sequence reads: CASSEAGGFYEQYF. CDR3 coding DNA: TGTGCCAGCAGTGAAGCGGGGGGATTCTACGAGCAGTACTTC.

The genes are TRBV9 and TRBJ2-2; perhaps TRBD1 as D (6 bases). Germline lookup yields CDR1 SGDLS and CDR2 YYNGEE. Trimming pared 5 bases from V and 1 base from J, leaving 6 bases between. The CDR3 runs to 13 residues. The CDR3 DNA sequence: TGTGCCAGCAGGACAGGGAACACCGGGGAGCTGTTTTTT. Translation gives CASRTGNTGELFF.

This clonotype was seen only a few times. This chain uses TRBV28 with TRBJ2-1; 10 bases align to TRBD2. This CDR3 spans 17 amino acids. The germline V gene encodes CDR1 MDHEN and CDR2 SYDVKM. V lost 3 bases and J lost 0; bases outside the gene matches: 5. The CDR3 DNA is TGTGCCAGCAGTTTTCCGGGACTAGCGAGCTCCTACAATGAGCAGTTCTTC. Its protein product is CASSFPGLASSYNEQFF. Drawing the rest from reference TRBV28 and TRBJ2-1, the complete variable domain is DVKVTQSSRYLVKRTGEKVFLECVQDMDHENMFWYRQDPGLGLRLIYFSYDVKMKEKGDIPEGYSVSREKKERFSLILESASTNQTSMYLCASSFPGLASSYNEQFFGPGTRLTVL.

The chain combines TRBV2 with TRBJ1-1; D remains ambiguous. Trimming removed 2 bases from V and 0 bases from J, with 4 bases in between. This CDR3 is 13 amino acids long. Germline CDR1 reads SNHLY; CDR2 reads FYNNEI. The CDR3 bases are TGTGCCAGCAGTGAACAGTTGAACACTGAAGCTTTCTTT. Protein: CASSEQLNTEAFF. The full variable domain, with the rest looked up from reference TRBV2 and TRBJ1-1, is EPEVTQTPSHQVTQMGQEVILRCVPISNHLYFYWYRQILGQKVEFLVSFYNNEISEKSEIFDDQFSVERPDGSNFTLKIRSTKLEDSAMYFCASSEQLNTEAFFGQGTRLTVV.

The genes are TRBV29-1 and TRBJ2-5; D is uncertain. Trimming took off 3 bases at V and 4 bases at J, with 3 bases between the two ends. The CDR3 has 10 amino acids. In germline, CDR1 is SQVTM, CDR2 ANQGSEA. The CDR3 region has the DNA TGCAGCGTTGAGGGAGAGACCCAGTACTTC. It is translated as CSVEGETQYF.

This rearrangement joins TRBV12-3 or TRBV12-4 to TRBJ1-2; 8 bases fit TRBD1. V lost 8 bases and J lost 2; bases outside the gene matches: 4. CDR3 length: 13 amino acids. The CDR3 is CASSRTGNYGYTF. The CDR3 DNA reads as TGTGCCAGCTCCCGGACAGGGAACTATGGCTACACCTTC.

The chain's CDR3 is CASSSRDRRTGNEFF. The CDR3 region has the DNA TGTGCCAGCAGTTCCCGGGACAGGCGAACCGGGAACGAGTTCTTC. This sequence joins TRBV6-2 or TRBV6-3 and TRBJ2-1; 8 bases are shared with TRBD1. The CDR3 is made up of 15 amino acids. Germline CDR1 is MNHEY and CDR2 is SVGEGT. The V and J ends lost 4 bases and 14 bases, in that order; junction bases with no gene match: 16.

The table lists this clonotype with a few counts. The gene calls are TRBV6-2 or TRBV6-3 and TRBJ2-7; 7 bases are a match to TRBD2. This CDR3 is 13 amino acids long. Germline assignment: CDR1 MNHEY and CDR2 SVGEGT. After removal of 2 bases from V and 3 bases from J, the junction contained 1 base not matched to a gene. The CDR3 loop reads CASSYGTNYEQYF. The CDR3 coding sequence is TGTGCCAGCAGTTACGGGACTAACTACGAGCAGTACTTC.

The chain uses TRBV7-2 and TRBJ1-6; D is unclear. Deletions cut 1 base from V and 7 bases from J, with 11 bases between. CDR3 length: 15 amino acids. Germline CDR1 SGHTA, CDR2 FQGNSA. CDR3 nucleotides: TGTGCCAGCAGCTTAGACGCATTTATCAATTCACCCCTCCACTTT. It yields the protein CASSLDAFINSPLHF.

The CDR3: CSASSQVSYEQYF. The CDR3 coding sequence is TGCAGCGCCTCATCACAGGTTTCCTACGAGCAGTACTTC. V and J are TRBV29-1 and TRBJ2-7; D may be TRBD1 (5 bases). Germline CDR1 SQVTM, CDR2 ANQGSEA. Between the trimmed V and J ends, which lost 7 bases and 1 base, there was a span of 14 bases. CDR3 length: 13 amino acids.

This clonotype was recorded a few times. This sequence joins TRBV11-2 and TRBJ1-4; tentative D call: TRBD1 (5 bases). Trimming left V 5 bases short and J 10 bases short, with 11 bases between. The germline gives CDR1 SGHAT, CDR2 FQNNGV. The CDR3 is made up of 12 amino acids. The DNA of the CDR3 is TGTGCCAGCAGCCCGGGGGACTCAAAACTGTTTTTT. Translation gives CASSPGDSKLFF.

This clonotype was detected once. This chain joins TRBV29-1 and TRBJ2-2, with D hard to call. V was trimmed by 3 bases and J by 5 bases, leaving 7 bases between them. This CDR3 region has 12 residues. Germline V gene sequence: CDR1 SQVTM, CDR2 ANQGSEA. The DNA of the CDR3 is TGCAGCGTTGATCCCGGGACCGGGGAGCTGTTTTTT. This translates into CSVDPGTGELFF.

This clonotype was counted between two and nine times. The genes are TRBV20-1 and TRBJ1-4; the D gene is possibly TRBD1 (5 bases). V was shortened by 1 base and J by 0 bases, with 9 bases between the two germline ends. Germline assignment: CDR1 DFQATT and CDR2 SNEGSKA (reference sequence). CDR3 length: 15 residues. The CDR3 reads CSARARASTNEKLFF. The CDR3 DNA reads TGCAGTGCTAGAGCCAGGGCGTCAACTAATGAAAAACTGTTTTTT.

At least ten counts were recorded for this clonotype. This sequence joins TRBV7-8 and TRBJ2-7, with TRBD1 as a possible D gene (6 bases). V was pared by 7 bases and J by 2 bases, with 18 bases between. The CDR3 is made up of 15 amino acids. Germline V gene data show CDR1 as SGHVS and CDR2 as FQNEAQ. CDR3 loop: CASTQRGTDPYEQYF. The CDR3 DNA sequence: TGTGCCAGCACTCAAAGGGGGACCGATCCCTACGAGCAGTACTTC.

This clonotype was seen more than once but under ten times. The rearrangement joins TRBV6-1 to TRBJ1-5; 8 bases fit TRBD1. Germline V gene lookup returns CDR1 MNHNS and CDR2 SASEGT. The CDR3 sequence is 18 residues long. The V segment lost 7 bases and the J segment 0 bases; nucleotides outside the gene matches: 14. In nucleotides, the CDR3 is TGTGCCAGCACTAACGGCGGACAGGGTTTATTTAGCAATCAGCCCCAGCATTTT. This sequence encodes CASTNGGQGLFSNQPQHF.

This CDR3 is CASSSTADTEAFF. Written as DNA, the CDR3 is TGTGCCAGCAGCTCGACAGCCGACACTGAAGCTTTCTTT. The chain joins TRBV7-6 to TRBJ1-1, with D tentatively TRBD1 (5 bases). The germline V gene encodes CDR1 SGHVS and CDR2 FNYEAQ. Trimming removed 4 bases from V and 3 bases from J, with 9 bases in between. The length of the CDR3 is 13 residues.

This clonotype came up many times. The chain employs TRBV6-6 and TRBJ2-7; 14 positions match TRBD2. Per the germline V gene, CDR1 is MNHNY and CDR2 is SVGAGI (reference sequence). This CDR3 has 16 residues. V was clipped by 6 bases and J by 9 bases; unmatched bases: 13. CDR3 residues: CASSPTGTSGSEGQYF. CDR3 nucleotide sequence: TGTGCCAGCAGCCCGACCGGGACTAGCGGGAGTGAAGGGCAGTACTTC.